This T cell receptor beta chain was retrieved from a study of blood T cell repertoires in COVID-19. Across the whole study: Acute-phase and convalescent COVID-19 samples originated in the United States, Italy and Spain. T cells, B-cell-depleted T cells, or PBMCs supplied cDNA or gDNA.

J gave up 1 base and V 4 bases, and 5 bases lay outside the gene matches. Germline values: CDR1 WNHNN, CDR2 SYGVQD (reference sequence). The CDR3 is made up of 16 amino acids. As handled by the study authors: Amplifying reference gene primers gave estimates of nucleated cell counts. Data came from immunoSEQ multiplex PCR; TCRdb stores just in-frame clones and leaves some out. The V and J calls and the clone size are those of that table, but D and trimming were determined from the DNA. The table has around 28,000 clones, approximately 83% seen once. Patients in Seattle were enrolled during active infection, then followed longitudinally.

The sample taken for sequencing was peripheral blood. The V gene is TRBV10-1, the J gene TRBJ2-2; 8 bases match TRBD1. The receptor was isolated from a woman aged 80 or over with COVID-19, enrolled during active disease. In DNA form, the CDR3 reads TGCGCCAGCAGTGCCACTGACAGGGGGAACACCGGGGAGCTGTTTTTT. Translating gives CASSATDRGNTGELFF.